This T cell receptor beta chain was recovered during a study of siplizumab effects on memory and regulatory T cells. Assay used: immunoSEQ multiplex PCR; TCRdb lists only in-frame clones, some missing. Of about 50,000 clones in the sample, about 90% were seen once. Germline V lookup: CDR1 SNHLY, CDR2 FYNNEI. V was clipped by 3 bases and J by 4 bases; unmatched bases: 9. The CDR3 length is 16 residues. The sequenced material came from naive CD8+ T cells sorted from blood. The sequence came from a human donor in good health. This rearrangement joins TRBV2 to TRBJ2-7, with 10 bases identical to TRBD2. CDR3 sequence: CASSDWPSGSVYEQYF. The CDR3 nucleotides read TGTGCCAGCAGTGATTGGCCTAGCGGGAGCGTGTACGAGCAGTACTTC.